This TCR beta chain is drawn from a study of blood T cell repertoires in COVID-19. About the study: Samples taken during acute and convalescent COVID-19 were collected in the United States, Italy and Spain. Nucleic acid was either cDNA or gDNA, and it came from T cells, B-cell-depleted T cells, or PBMCs.

Trimming removed 0 bases from V and 5 bases from J; junction bases left unmatched: 2. CDR1 and CDR2 from the germline V gene are LGHNA and YNFKEQ. The CDR3 extends over 14 amino acids. In the authors' workflow: Amplifying reference gene primers gave estimates of nucleated cell counts. TCRdb's table, derived via immunoSEQ multiplex PCR, lists solely in-frame clones and lacks some. V, J and clone size derive from that table, while D and trimming were established from the DNA sequence. The sample holds about 88,000 clones; approximately 90% are singletons and the top ten take over 1.5%. The sample holds one count of this clone.

The receptor was isolated from a man between 60 and 75 years old with acute or convalescent COVID-19. The rearrangement joins TRBV4-2 to TRBJ2-5, with TRBD2 matching 8 bases. Sequenced input: peripheral blood. The CDR3 here is CASSQDRGGETQYF. The CDR3 DNA follows: TGTGCCAGCAGCCAAGATCGCGGGGGGGAGACCCAGTACTTC.